These 8 T cell receptor beta chains originate from one sample sequenced in a study of CD8 T cells in ankylosing spondylitis (TCRdb year 2017). Study-wide findings and limitations: Blood from ankylosing spondylitis patients appeared to be characterized by a TCR beta motif made up of several highly homologous amino acid variants.

The library was made by 5' RACE. The instrument given in TCRdb is Illumina HiSeq 2500. TCRdb trimmed public reads at Q25 via fastp, called clones via MiXCR and kept in-frame beta chains. Identical CDR3 protein sequences are pooled into one entry, listed with their most common genes and DNA. Across this sample there are some 220,000 distinct CDR3 sequences, with around 6.6% seen only once. 14% of the sample rests with the top ten. These receptors' targets are unknown. The sample taken for sequencing was blood, either unsorted or a sorted T cell fraction (not recorded which). These receptors all stem from a male donor with ankylosing spondylitis.

This clonotype has a count of ten or more. The J gene is TRBJ1-1, the V gene TRBV7-8, with a weak D call TRBD1 (5 bases). Trimming removed 5 bases at V and 5 bases at J, with 24 bases between. The length of the CDR3 is 17 residues. The V gene's germline CDR1 is SGHVS and CDR2 FQNEAQ. Here the CDR3 DNA reads TGTGCCAGCAGCCCTAACCTTTACAATGAGGAGGGGACTGAAGCTTTCTTT. It yields the protein CASSPNLYNEEGTEAFF.

This clonotype was counted at least ten times. This chain joins TRBV29-1 and TRBJ2-3; a possible D gene is TRBD1 (7 bases). The CDR3 loop spans 14 amino acids. Trimming pared 8 bases from V and 2 bases from J, leaving 17 bases between. Germline lookup yields CDR1 SQVTM and CDR2 ANQGSEA. The DNA of the CDR3 is TGCAGCCTAAGGGGGGACAGATTCACAGATACGCAGTATTTT. Translated: CSLRGDRFTDTQYF.

The chain uses TRBV6-6 and TRBJ2-7; no clear D gene. V gave up 2 bases and J gave up 6 bases, with 11 bases separating them. Germline CDR1 reads MNHNY; CDR2 reads SVGAGI (reference sequence). This CDR3 spans 13 amino acids. The CDR3 nucleotides read TGTGCCAGCAGTTACGAAAACCCGGGCGAGCAGTACTTC. It is translated as CASSYENPGEQYF.

The V gene is TRBV9, the J gene TRBJ2-1; 10 bases are a match to TRBD2. The J call may be faulty, since TRBJ2-7 better matches the DNA end. The CDR3 has 17 amino acids. Germline V gives CDR1 SGDLS, CDR2 YYNGEE. CDR3 in amino acids: CASSDRDSSGSGNEQYF. The CDR3, as DNA: TGTGCCAGCAGCGACAGGGACTCTAGCGGGAGTGGCAATGAGCAGTACTTC.

This clonotype has at least ten counts. The genes are TRBV4-1 and TRBJ1-1; a possible D gene is TRBD1 (5 bases). The CDR3 spans 16 residues. The ends were cut back, 1 base at V and 2 bases at J, with 14 bases in the middle. Germline CDR1 MGHRA, CDR2 YSYEKL. The CDR3 protein is CASSQGSSGTNTEAFF. The CDR3 DNA follows: TGCGCCAGCAGCCAAGGGTCGTCAGGGACTAACACTGAAGCTTTCTTT.

The chain recombines TRBV4-1 with TRBJ1-5, with D possibly being TRBD1 (5 bases). There are 15 residues in the CDR3. Germline V CDR1 and CDR2: MGHRA, YSYEKL. V was pared by 4 bases and J by 7 bases, with 17 bases between. The CDR3 sequence is CASSPRGTTEQPQHF. The CDR3 DNA follows: TGCGCCAGCAGCCCCCGGGGGACCACGGAACAGCCCCAGCATTTT.

The chain carries TRBV4-3 and TRBJ2-5; D possibly matches TRBD1 or TRBD2 (6 bases each). The CDR3 has 15 residues. V was clipped by 1 base and J by 4 bases, with 13 bases between them. Per germline, CDR1 LGHNA and CDR2 YSLEER. CDR3 in amino acids: CASSQGGALGETQYF. The CDR3 coding sequence is TGCGCCAGCAGCCAAGGGGGGGCCTTGGGAGAGACCCAGTACTTC.

This clonotype was observed many times. This chain links TRBV6-4 with TRBJ1-1; D might be TRBD1 (5 bases). V dropped 2 bases and J dropped 6 bases, with 7 bases sitting between them. This CDR3 is built from 12 residues. CDR1 is MRHNA, CDR2 SNTAGT, per germline. The CDR3: CASSDRGAEAFF. CDR3 DNA sequence: TGTGCCAGCAGTGACAGGGGAGCTGAAGCTTTCTTT.